What follows are 23 T cell receptor beta chains derived from one specimen sequenced in a study of T cell responses to AZD1222 COVID-19 vaccine. Data came from immunoSEQ multiplex PCR; TCRdb stores just in-frame clones and leaves some out. The sample has fewer than 120,000 clones, roughly nine tenths seen once. Sequenced here: peripheral blood, sampled on day 0 of AZD1222 vaccination. These receptors all stem from an adult in good health.

The DNA of the CDR3 is TGCAGTGCCACCCTAGTCAATGAGCAGTTCTTC. Its translation: CSATLVNEQFF. The chain couples TRBV20-1 to TRBJ2-1; D is uncertain. This CDR3 is 11 amino acids long. Per the germline V gene, CDR1 is DFQATT and CDR2 is SNEGSKA (reference sequence). Trimming pared 6 bases from V and 6 bases from J, leaving 9 bases between.

V is TRBV30 and J is TRBJ2-1; 7 nucleotides match TRBD2. Germline CDR1 reads GTSNPN; CDR2 reads SVGIG (reference sequence). V was pared by 1 base and J by 7 bases, with 7 bases of the junction left unmatched. The CDR3 has 14 amino acids. This CDR3 reads CAWSELAVFNEQFF. DNA for the CDR3: TGTGCCTGGAGTGAGCTAGCGGTGTTTAATGAGCAGTTCTTC.

The V call is TRBV5-6, the J call TRBJ1-2, with D possibly being TRBD1 (6 bases). Germline-derived CDR1 and CDR2 are SGHDT and YYEEEE. Between the trimmed V and J ends, which lost 5 bases and 5 bases, there was a span of 22 bases. The CDR3 has 16 residues. CDR3 amino acids: CASSAAERGSRYGYTF. The DNA of the CDR3 is TGTGCCAGCAGTGCCGCAGAAAGGGGGAGTAGGTATGGCTACACCTTC.

This chain joins TRBV27 and TRBJ2-2; possibly TRBD1 or TRBD2 for D (6 bases each). The CDR3 extends over 14 amino acids. Germline V gene sequence: CDR1 MNHEY, CDR2 SMNVEV (reference sequence). Trimming cost V 5 bases and J 6 bases, with 13 bases left between them. CDR3 loop: CASSPLGGPGELFF. The CDR3 nucleotides read TGTGCCAGCAGTCCCCTTGGGGGGCCCGGGGAGCTGTTTTTT.

CDR3 protein: CATSVDPTGTEAFF. CDR3 DNA sequence: TGTGCCACCAGTGTCGACCCTACCGGGACTGAAGCTTTCTTT. The rearrangement links TRBV24-1 to TRBJ1-1; the D is unclear. Per germline, CDR1 KGHDR and CDR2 SFDVKD. V was shortened by 5 bases and J by 5 bases, with 14 bases between the two germline ends. This CDR3 is built from 14 residues.

The CDR3: CASSSQGRIGAPLHF. The CDR3 bases are TGTGCCAGTAGCTCACAGGGGCGTATAGGGGCACCCCTCCACTTT. The J gene is TRBJ1-6, the V gene TRBV19; the match to TRBD1 covers 7 bases. Germline values: CDR1 LNHDA, CDR2 SQIVND (reference sequence). CDR3 length equals 15 residues. The J segment lost 11 bases and the V segment lost 6 bases, leaving 13 bases of the junction unmatched. Together with reference TRBV19 and TRBJ1-6, the CDR3 gives the full variable domain: DGGITQSPKYLFRKEGQNVTLSCEQNLNHDAMYWYRQDPGQGLRLIYYSQIVNDFQKGDIAEGYSVSREKKESFPLTVTSAQKNPTAFYLCASSSQGRIGAPLHFGNGTRLTVT.

The chain employs TRBV5-4 and TRBJ1-1; 7 nucleotides match TRBD1. Germline CDR1 and CDR2: SGHNT and YYREEE (reference sequence). This CDR3 contains 15 residues. V shed 4 bases, J shed 4 bases, and the junction held 10 bases outside the gene matches. The CDR3 is CASSRDREAGTEAFF. DNA of the CDR3: TGTGCCAGCAGCCGTGACAGGGAGGCCGGCACTGAAGCTTTCTTT.

The CDR3 region has the DNA TGTGCCAGCAGTTTAATAACCCTTCATGGCTACACCTTC. Amino acid sequence: CASSLITLHGYTF. The chain recombines TRBV12-3 or TRBV12-4 with TRBJ1-2; D unresolved. With 2 bases removed from V and 6 bases from J, the gap between germline ends came to 10 bases. The CDR3 runs 13 residues.

The genes are TRBV27 and TRBJ2-6; no definite D call. Germline assignment: CDR1 MNHEY and CDR2 SMNVEV (reference sequence). CDR3 size: 15 residues. Trimming stripped 0 bases from V and 2 bases from J, with 5 bases between. CDR3 in amino acids: CASSLSLPGANVLTF. The CDR3 region has the DNA TGTGCCAGCAGTTTATCCCTGCCTGGGGCCAACGTCCTGACTTTC.

The rearrangement links TRBV6-5 to TRBJ1-2, with D uncertain. This CDR3 has 13 amino acids. Per the germline V gene, CDR1 is MNHEY and CDR2 is SVGAGI. V shed 6 bases and J shed 5 bases, with 13 bases lying between them. The CDR3 is CASRKTHPYGYTF. Written as DNA, the CDR3 is TGTGCCAGCAGAAAGACCCATCCGTATGGCTACACCTTC.

The chain recombines TRBV6-5 with TRBJ2-5; D remains ambiguous. Germline CDR1 is MNHEY and CDR2 is SVGAGI. The CDR3 sequence is 11 residues long. Trimming pared 2 bases from V and 5 bases from J, leaving 3 bases between. The CDR3 DNA reads as TGTGCCAGCAGTTACGACGAGACCCAGTACTTC. The encoded protein is CASSYDETQYF.

The chain employs TRBV30 and TRBJ1-5; a possible D gene is TRBD1 (5 bases). V was pared by 0 bases and J by 1 base, with 13 bases between. Germline CDR1 is GTSNPN and CDR2 is SVGIG (reference sequence). CDR3 length: 16 residues. CDR3 in DNA: TGTGCCTGGAGTGTTGACAGCCCTCCGAGCAATCAGCCCCAGCATTTT. Encoded protein: CAWSVDSPPSNQPQHF.

The V gene is TRBV2, the J gene TRBJ1-4; D is ambiguous. The CDR3 sequence is 12 residues long. Looked up from germline, CDR1 is SNHLY and CDR2 is FYNNEI. The germline V and J ends were trimmed by 7 bases and 3 bases, with 6 bases remaining between them. CDR3 in amino acids: CASTVANEKLFF. The CDR3 nucleotides are TGTGCCAGCACCGTAGCTAATGAAAAACTGTTTTTT. The full variable domain, rest sourced from reference TRBV2 and TRBJ1-4, is EPEVTQTPSHQVTQMGQEVILRCVPISNHLYFYWYRQILGQKVEFLVSFYNNEISEKSEIFDDQFSVERPDGSNFTLKIRSTKLEDSAMYFCASTVANEKLFFGSGTQLSVL.

The chain is built from TRBV5-4 and TRBJ1-2; no clear D. Germline V gene sequence: CDR1 SGHNT, CDR2 YYREEE (reference sequence). V was clipped by 2 bases and J by 6 bases, with 23 bases between them. The CDR3 totals 17 residues. The CDR3 spells CASSFPFVGSPVDGYTF. DNA for the CDR3: TGTGCCAGCAGCTTCCCTTTCGTTGGCTCCCCCGTGGATGGCTACACCTTC. The entire variable domain, with the rest obtained from reference TRBV5-4 and TRBJ1-2, is as follows: ETGVTQSPTHLIKTRGQQVTLRCSSQSGHNTVSWYQQALGQGPQFIFQYYREEENGRGNFPPRFSGLQFPNYSSELNVNALELDDSALYLCASSFPFVGSPVDGYTFGSGTRLTVV.

The V and J genes are TRBV16 and TRBJ2-3, with D possibly TRBD2 on 5 matching bases. Per the germline V gene, CDR1 is KGHSY and CDR2 is FQNENV. Trimming shortened V by 2 bases and J by 2 bases, and 14 bases separated the two germline ends. The CDR3 length is 16 residues. DNA for the CDR3: TGTGCCAGCAGCCAACGCGCAGGAGGAAACACAGATACGCAGTATTTT. As protein: CASSQRAGGNTDTQYF.

The V and J genes are TRBV5-1 and TRBJ1-3, with D possibly being TRBD1 (6 bases). The CDR3 covers 15 residues. CDR1 and CDR2 from the germline V gene are SGHRS and YFSETQ. Deletions cut 0 bases from V and 4 bases from J, with 11 bases between. The chain's CDR3 is CASSLDGTYGNTIYF. The CDR3 nucleotides read TGCGCCAGCAGCTTGGACGGGACATACGGAAACACCATATATTTT.

The sample holds a few counts of this clone. V gene TRBV27 combines with J gene TRBJ1-1; no reliable D call. V shed 0 bases and J shed 1 base, with 15 bases lying between them. CDR3 length: 17 residues. Germline V gene lookup returns CDR1 MNHEY and CDR2 SMNVEV (reference sequence). CDR3 DNA: TGTGCCAGCAGTTTATCACCCAAGTGGAGACGGAACACTGAAGCTTTCTTT. Protein sequence: CASSLSPKWRRNTEAFF.

This chain connects TRBV18 to TRBJ2-7, with 7 bases that match TRBD2. V shed 6 bases and J 6 bases; nucleotides not matched to a gene: 5. Germline CDR1 KGHSH, CDR2 LQKENI. CDR3 length: 12 residues. The CDR3 coding sequence is TGTGCCAGCTCTCTCTCGGGGGGCGAGCAGTACTTC. The encoded protein is CASSLSGGEQYF. The full variable domain, completed using reference TRBV18 and TRBJ2-7, is NAGVMQNPRHLVRRRGQEARLRCSPMKGHSHVYWYRQLPEEGLKFMVYLQKENIIDESGMPKERFSAEFPKEGPSILRIQQVVRGDSAAYFCASSLSGGEQYFGPGTRLTVT.

The CDR3 coding sequence is TGTGCCAGCCACGGGTCCTCTGGAAACACCATATATTTT. It encodes CASHGSSGNTIYF. This sequence joins TRBV6-6 and TRBJ1-3; D is unresolved. Germline V gene lookup returns CDR1 MNHNY and CDR2 SVGAGI (reference sequence). This CDR3 has 13 residues. V dropped 8 bases and J dropped 0 bases, with 8 bases sitting between them.

The chain is built from TRBV19 and TRBJ1-2; D remains ambiguous. Germline assignment: CDR1 LNHDA and CDR2 SQIVND (reference sequence). This CDR3 is built from 15 residues. With 9 bases removed from V and 1 base from J, the gap between germline ends came to 18 bases. The CDR3 region has the DNA TGTGCCAGCCGACACTGGGGTAGGAATAACTATGGCTACACCTTC. It encodes CASRHWGRNNYGYTF.

The table lists this clone with a few counts. V gene TRBV5-1 combines with J gene TRBJ1-6; the match to TRBD1 covers 11 bases. The ends lost 6 bases at V and 7 bases at J; junction bases unmatched: 3. This CDR3 is 14 amino acids long. Germline V gene lookup returns CDR1 SGHRS and CDR2 YFSETQ. In nucleotides, the CDR3 is TGCGCCAGCATGCGGGACAGGGGGAATTCACCCCTCCACTTT. Translation gives CASMRDRGNSPLHF. Based on the CDR3 plus reference TRBV5-1 and TRBJ1-6, the full variable domain is KAGVTQTPRYLIKTRGQQVTLSCSPISGHRSVSWYQQTPGQGLQFLFEYFSETQRNKGNFPGRFSGRQFSNSRSEMNVSTLELGDSALYLCASMRDRGNSPLHFGNGTRLTVT.

The gene calls are TRBV10-1 and TRBJ1-1, with D maybe TRBD1 (5 bases). The germline gives CDR1 WNHNN, CDR2 SYGVQD (reference sequence). The CDR3 is 15 residues long. Trimming removed 4 bases at V and 4 bases at J, with 16 bases between. This CDR3 is CASSAGLPTGTEAFF. The CDR3 nucleotides are TGCGCCAGCAGTGCGGGACTCCCAACGGGCACTGAAGCTTTCTTT.

This clone was seen more than once but under ten times. V usage is TRBV11-2 and J usage is TRBJ2-7; D might be TRBD2 (5 bases). This CDR3 spans 13 amino acids. Germline V gene sequence: CDR1 SGHAT, CDR2 FQNNGV. Trimming stripped 0 bases from V and 6 bases from J, with 9 bases between. This CDR3 reads CASSLDRGREQYF. CDR3 nucleotides: TGTGCCAGCAGCTTAGATCGGGGTCGCGAGCAGTACTTC.